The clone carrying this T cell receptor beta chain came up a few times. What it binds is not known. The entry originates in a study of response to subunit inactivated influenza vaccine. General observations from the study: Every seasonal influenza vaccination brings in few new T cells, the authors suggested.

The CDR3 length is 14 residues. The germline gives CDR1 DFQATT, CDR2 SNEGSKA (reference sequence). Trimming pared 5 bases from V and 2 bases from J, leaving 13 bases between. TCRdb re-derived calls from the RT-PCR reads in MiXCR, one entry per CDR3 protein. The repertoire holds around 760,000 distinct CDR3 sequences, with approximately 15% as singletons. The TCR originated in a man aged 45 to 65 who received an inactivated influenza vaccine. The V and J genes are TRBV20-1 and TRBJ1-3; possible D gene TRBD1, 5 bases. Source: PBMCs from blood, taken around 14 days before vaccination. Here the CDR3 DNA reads TGCAGTGCTGGGGAGGGGTATACTGGAAACACCATATATTTT. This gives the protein CSAGEGYTGNTIYF.